The clone carrying this T cell receptor (beta chain) was counted once. The antigen is undetermined. Sequencing targeted TCR beta in T cells from blood (CD8+ and CD4+). After extraction with the RNeasy kit, about 0.5 to 1 ug of the RNA was reverse transcribed using random hexamers. TCRdb processed the immunoSEQ multiplex PCR reads anew with MiXCR; each CDR3 protein has one entry. The repertoire holds some 120,000 distinct CDR3 sequences, around 92% seen once, with roughly 0.12% in the top ten. This record belongs to a study of CD8 T cells in Susac syndrome. Overall study findings and caveats: The authors acknowledged that the study's TCR sequencing and HLA analysis involved relatively few individuals.

The CDR3 has 16 amino acids. CDR1 is SNHLY and CDR2 is FYNNEI in the germline V gene. V dropped 6 bases and J dropped 6; count of bases not matched to a gene: 13. The clonotype was recovered from a human donor in good health. This chain uses TRBV2 with TRBJ2-1; TRBD2 matches at 8 bases. Material for sequencing was CD8+ T cells from PBMCs. The CDR3 DNA reads as TGTGCCAGCAGGAACCCCGGGACTAGGGGCCTCAATGAGCAGTTCTTC. Residues: CASRNPGTRGLNEQFF.